This TCR beta chain is from a study of blood T cell repertoires in COVID-19. For the study at large: Italy, Spain and the United States were the sources of the convalescent and acute COVID-19 samples. T cells, B-cell-depleted T cells, or PBMCs supplied cDNA or gDNA.

In the original workflow: Nucleated cell counts were estimated from reference gene primer amplification. Repertoires were generated with immunoSEQ multiplex PCR, while TCRdb's copy carries only in-frame clones and drops some. The DNA gave D and trimming, while V, J and clone size come from that table. The top ten clones hold around 6.3% of a sample with over 50,000 clones, around 87% of them seen once. This CDR3 has 13 residues. V lost 6 bases to trimming and J lost 5 bases; unmatched junction nucleotides: 3. In germline, CDR1 is MNHEY, CDR2 SVGEGT. Sequencing was done on a sample of peripheral blood. This TCR was sampled from a man aged 60-69 years with acute or convalescent COVID-19. The V call is TRBV6-2 or TRBV6-3, the J call TRBJ2-4, with 8 bases aligning to TRBD1. The CDR3 coding sequence is TGTGCCAGCAGCCAGGGGGCCGAAAACATTCAGTACTTC. It is translated as CASSQGAENIQYF.